This T cell receptor (beta chain) originates from a study of T cells in Graves' hyperthyroidism and ophthalmopathy. Study overall: Once the initial diagnosis was made, peripheral blood was obtained before any treatment. Broader study findings: Most clonotypes expanded in the thyroid (above 0.001) were also present in blood.

The V and J ends lost 2 bases and 1 base respectively, with 8 bases between them. The CDR3 contains 14 residues. Germline-derived CDR1 and CDR2 are KGHSH and LQKENI. Amplified TCR beta CDR3 regions came from RNA transcripts. HTBI primers were used for first-round RT-PCR of the TCR CDR3. Via MiXCR, TCRdb re-called the multiplex PCR reads, giving one row per CDR3 protein. The sample carries 310,000 or so distinct CDR3 sequences, about 17% recorded once. There are many counts of this clonotype. As yet, its antigen is unknown. Clinical symptoms, serum thyroxine and TRAb, thyroid ultrasound and orbital computed tomography together formed the diagnostic basis. The PBMCs were sourced from fresh peripheral blood (less than 11 ml).

The sequence came from a woman aged 60-75 years with Graves' ophthalmopathy. This chain uses TRBV18 with TRBJ1-1; D unclear. Sequenced: blood. The CDR3 nucleotides are TGTGCCAGCTCACCATCTCGAGAGAACACTGAAGCTTTCTTT. Protein product: CASSPSRENTEAFF.